Detailed here is one T cell receptor (beta chain). Its antigen is as yet unknown. This sample was taken from a study of radiation and T cells in renal cell carcinoma. Study-level results: From baseline, blood top tumor clonotypes peaked at 2 weeks post-radiation.

Produced via immunoSEQ multiplex PCR; TCRdb's table is partial and in-frame only. The table has 100,000 to 150,000 clones, roughly 80% seen once. V gave up 0 bases and J gave up 4 bases, with 9 bases separating them. This CDR3 region has 14 residues. CDR1 and CDR2 from the germline V gene are LNHNV and YYDKDF (reference sequence). Noted time point: baseline pretreatment blood. Treatment defined: 15 Gy SBRT to primary tumor, nephrectomy 4 weeks later. This receptor was identified in an older woman with renal cell carcinoma. The sequences come from blood, collected from a patient whose treatment included radiotherapy and nephrectomy. V and J are TRBV15 and TRBJ1-2; perhaps TRBD1 as D (6 bases). The CDR3 sequence is CATSREGGGYGYTF. CDR3 bases: TGTGCCACCAGCAGAGAAGGGGGTGGCTATGGCTACACCTTC. The full variable domain, completed using reference TRBV15 and TRBJ1-2, is DAMVIQNPRYQVTQFGKPVTLSCSQTLNHNVMYWYQQKSSQAPKLLFHYYDKDFNNEADTPDNFQSRRPNTSFCFLDIRSPGLGDTAMYLCATSREGGGYGYTFGSGTRLTVV.